The present T cell receptor beta chain was sequenced within a study of spatial heterogeneity in lung cancer. Broader study findings: Compared with follow-up, resection was when ubiquitous expanded tumor TCRs appeared in blood more.

This clonotype was counted a few times. The target antigen is unknown. Time point meaning: sample taken at primary tumor resection. The authors sequenced whole RNA from tumor, nontumor lung or frozen PBMC without sorting. TCRdb re-called the 5' RACE reads with MiXCR, one entry per CDR3 protein. The sample lists roughly 80,000 distinct CDR3 sequences, 8% occurring once. The CDR3 loop spans 15 amino acids. Trimming took 4 bases from V and 2 from J; bases not matched to a gene: 2. Looked up from germline, CDR1 is LGHDT and CDR2 is YNNKEL (reference sequence). Here the sequenced sample was PBMCs, taken at surgery. The TCR originated in a male donor with early-stage non-small cell lung cancer. The genes are TRBV3-1 and TRBJ2-7; 13 bases are shared with TRBD2. CDR3 DNA: TGTGCCAGCAGCCGGACTAGCGGGGGTACCTACGAGCAGTACTTC. Protein product: CASSRTSGGTYEQYF.